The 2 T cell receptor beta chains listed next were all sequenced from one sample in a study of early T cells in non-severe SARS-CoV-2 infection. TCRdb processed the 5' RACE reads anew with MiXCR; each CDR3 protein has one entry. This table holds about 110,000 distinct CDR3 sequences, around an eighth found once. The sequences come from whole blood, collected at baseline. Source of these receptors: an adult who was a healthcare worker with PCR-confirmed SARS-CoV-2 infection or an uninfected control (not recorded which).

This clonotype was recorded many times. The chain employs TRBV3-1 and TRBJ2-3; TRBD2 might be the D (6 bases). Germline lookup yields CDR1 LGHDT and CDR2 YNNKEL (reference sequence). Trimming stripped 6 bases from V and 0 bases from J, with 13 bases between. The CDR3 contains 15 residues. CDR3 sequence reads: CASRRGGMSTDTQYF. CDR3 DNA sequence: TGTGCCAGCAGGAGGGGCGGGATGAGCACAGATACGCAGTATTTT.

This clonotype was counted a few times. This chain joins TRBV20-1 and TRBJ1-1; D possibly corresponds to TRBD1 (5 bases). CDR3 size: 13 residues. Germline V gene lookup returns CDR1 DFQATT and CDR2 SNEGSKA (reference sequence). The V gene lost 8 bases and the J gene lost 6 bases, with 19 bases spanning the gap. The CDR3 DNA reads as TGCAGTTCCCCTACCGGGACGGTGGCTGAAGCTTTCTTT. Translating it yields CSSPTGTVAEAFF.